The subject of this entry is one T cell receptor (beta chain). The antigen is undetermined. The data are from a study of CD4+ T cells in melanoma. Study results and caveats: Neoantigen-specific CD4+ T cells in melanoma reportedly had diverse differentiation states.

Sequencing used immunoSEQ multiplex PCR; TCRdb keeps in-frame clones, though not all of them. The profile shows about 55,000 clones, over 60% of them singletons. CDR3 length equals 15 residues. The V and J ends lost 0 bases and 0 bases respectively, with 6 bases between them. CDR1 is ENHRY, CDR2 SYGVKD, per germline. The receptor comes from a human donor with melanoma. The rearrangement joins TRBV10-3 to TRBJ2-4; D uncertain. Source material: tumor tissue. CDR3 in DNA: TGTGCCATCAGTGAGTCGTGGGAAGCCAAAAACATTCAGTACTTC. Translation: CAISESWEAKNIQYF.